Following are 9 T cell receptor beta chains from one sample sequenced in a study of vaccination effects on CD4 cells after COVID-19. The assay was immunoSEQ multiplex PCR, and TCRdb's table has in-frame clones only and misses some. Of tens of thousands of clones listed, about four fifths are singletons. Their antigens remain unidentified. Before sequencing, viral peptide pools were used by the ViraFEST assay to expand antigen-specific CD4+ T cells. Isolation of CD4+ T cells took place after 10 days of culture. Sequenced here: CD4+ T cells from PBMCs cultured with HCoV-229E spike peptides, sampled before COVID-19 vaccination. The receptors were sampled from a human donor who received a COVID-19 vaccine.

This clone was detected once. The rearrangement uses TRBV6-5 and TRBJ1-2, with D unresolved. Between the trimmed V and J ends, which lost 2 bases and 5 bases, there was a span of 12 bases. The CDR3 length is 14 residues. Germline V gene sequence: CDR1 MNHEY, CDR2 SVGAGI. CDR3 in amino acids: CASSYQRIGYGYTF. DNA for the CDR3: TGTGCCAGCAGTTACCAACGGATAGGATATGGCTACACCTTC.

The CDR3 loop is CASTWRGGTDTQYF. The CDR3, as DNA: TGTGCCAGCACTTGGCGGGGGGGCACAGATACGCAGTATTTT. The genes are TRBV28 and TRBJ2-3; TRBD2 matches 8 bases. Germline V gene lookup returns CDR1 MDHEN and CDR2 SYDVKM. CDR3 length: 14 residues. The ends lost 7 bases at V and 1 base at J; junction bases unmatched: 4.

This clone was counted only a few times. This chain joins TRBV25-1 and TRBJ2-5; a possible D gene is TRBD1 (6 bases). Germline V gene lookup returns CDR1 MGHDK and CDR2 SYGVNS. The V gene lost 0 bases and the J gene lost 4 bases, with 15 bases spanning the gap. There are 16 residues in the CDR3. The CDR3 DNA is TGTGCCAGCAGTGAATATCAGAACAGGGTAGGAGAGACCCAGTACTTC. Translating it yields CASSEYQNRVGETQYF.

The chain is built from TRBV5-4 and TRBJ2-5, with D tentatively TRBD2 (6 bases). Trimming stripped 4 bases from V and 2 bases from J, with 15 bases between. The germline CDR1 and CDR2 sequences are SGHNT and YYREEE (reference sequence). This CDR3 has 15 residues. The CDR3 reads CASSHGGGFQETQYF. As DNA, the CDR3 is TGTGCCAGCAGCCACGGCGGAGGGTTTCAAGAGACCCAGTACTTC. The variable domain in full, completed from reference TRBV5-4 and TRBJ2-5, reads ETGVTQSPTHLIKTRGQQVTLRCSSQSGHNTVSWYQQALGQGPQFIFQYYREEENGRGNFPPRFSGLQFPNYSSELNVNALELDDSALYLCASSHGGGFQETQYFGPGTRLLVL.

CDR3 protein: CASSLVPGGNQPQHF. The CDR3 region has the DNA TGCGCCAGCAGCTTGGTGCCTGGGGGTAATCAGCCCCAGCATTTT. V usage is TRBV5-1 and J usage is TRBJ1-5; D perhaps matches TRBD1 (5 bases). The CDR3 covers 15 residues. V was trimmed by 0 bases and J by 4 bases, leaving 11 bases between them. Per germline, CDR1 SGHRS and CDR2 YFSETQ.

The rearrangement joins TRBV18 to TRBJ2-7; TRBD1 matches 11 bases. The CDR3 has 17 residues. Germline V gives CDR1 KGHSH, CDR2 LQKENI. Losses at the gene ends were 2 bases for V and 2 bases for J; bases not matched to a gene: 8. CDR3 nucleotide sequence: TGTGCCAGCTCACCATCGGGCGGGGGACAGGGGGCCTACGAGCAGTACGTC. This gives the protein CASSPSGGGQGAYEQYV.

The chain has TRBV5-1 and TRBJ1-1; D is possibly TRBD1 (5 bases). Deletions cut 5 bases from V and 4 bases from J, with 15 bases between. The CDR3 totals 14 residues. Germline CDR1 reads SGHRS; CDR2 reads YFSETQ. This chain's CDR3 is CASSLDLGTTEAFF. For the CDR3, the DNA is TGCGCCAGCAGTCTCGACCTTGGGACCACTGAAGCTTTCTTT.

The rearrangement joins TRBV18 to TRBJ2-3; 7 bases fit TRBD1. The germline V gene has CDR1 KGHSH and CDR2 LQKENI. This CDR3 is built from 13 residues. V trimming: 6 bases; J trimming: 1 base; junction bases outside the gene matches: 1. CDR3 DNA: TGTGCCAGCTCTGGACAGGGCACAGATACGCAGTATTTT. It is translated as CASSGQGTDTQYF.

The chain combines TRBV7-9 with TRBJ2-7; 12 nucleotides agree with TRBD2. Germline V gene sequence: CDR1 SEHNR, CDR2 FQNEAQ (reference sequence). The V and J ends lost 5 bases and 1 base, in that order; junction bases with no gene match: 3. The CDR3 has 15 amino acids. The CDR3: CASSMTSGGSYEQYV. The DNA for the CDR3 is TGTGCCAGCAGCATGACTAGCGGGGGATCCTACGAGCAGTACGTC.